This T cell receptor (beta chain) was found in a study of blood T cell repertoires in COVID-19 (dated by TCRdb to the early 2020s). Regarding the complete study: The collaborator samples originated in the United States, Italy and Spain and spanned the acute and convalescent phases of COVID-19. The material from the prospective study consisted of cDNA or gDNA derived from T cells, B-cell-depleted T cells, or PBMCs. Subjects who had been exposed to COVID-19, were actively infected with it, or had recovered from it provided the deeply sampled blood TCRbeta repertoires that made up the dataset. The repertoires were released in a freely available public database intended as a resource for research on the immune response to SARS-CoV-2. Samples came from the ongoing ImmuneRACE study (first 160 participants) plus 1,254 subjects from 6 global collaborators. The sample metadata nearly always contained a de-identified subject ID, COVID-19 status, age in years and sex. Where HLA class I and class II types were available, the types were taken from metadata supplied by the sample provider, not from assay-based typing. What the authors observed across the whole study: Clinical and demographic metadata were provided uncurated, with the amount varying by source and participant.

TCRbeta CDR3 regions were amplified from genomic DNA using the immunoSEQ Assay, a bias-controlled multiplex PCR. Turning to the authors' computational methods: Within the assay, amplification of reference gene primers was used to estimate how many nucleated cells each sample contained. To quantify the absolute abundance of each unique TCRbeta CDR3 rearrangement, sequence reads were collapsed and filtered. For each sample, productive Simpson clonality was calculated by taking the square root of Simpson's diversity index across productive rearrangements. The source is immuneACCESS, and TCRdb retained only in-frame sequences with V and J called. Part of the clones is not carried over; for the studies checked, unresolved V genes explain less than half of this, and the remainder is unexplained. The V and J calls and clone size were taken over from that table, and D and trimming were inferred from the DNA. The sample data list about 94,000 clones, and 80% to 85% of these were observed just once. 6.3% of the sample belongs to the ten largest clones.

This clone is a singleton in its sample. Its recognized antigen is unknown. No base-level quality is on record; no much larger clone is a single base apart. Whole blood was collected in K2EDTA tubes by collaborating institutions according to the institutions' own protocols. For TCRbeta analysis, collaborator samples were shipped as frozen whole blood, as isolated PBMCs, or as DNA extracted from either sample type. This receptor was obtained from a man between 60 and 75 years old with acute or convalescent COVID-19. Material for sequencing was peripheral blood.

The CDR3 protein: CASSGGGFYNSPLHF. The DNA is TGTGCCAGCAGCGGAGGCGGATTCTATAATTCACCCCTCCACTTT. Recombination joined TRBV11-2 with TRBJ1-6; no D gene can be assigned with confidence. From the cysteine through the phenylalanine, the CDR3 covers 15 amino acids. The entry retains the CDR3 DNA only, 45 bases that are in frame from base 1. Based on the germline V gene, the CDR1 and CDR2 sequences are SGHAT and FQNNGV. V gives up 5 bases and J gives up 3 bases, and the segment between their germline ends measures 11 bases.